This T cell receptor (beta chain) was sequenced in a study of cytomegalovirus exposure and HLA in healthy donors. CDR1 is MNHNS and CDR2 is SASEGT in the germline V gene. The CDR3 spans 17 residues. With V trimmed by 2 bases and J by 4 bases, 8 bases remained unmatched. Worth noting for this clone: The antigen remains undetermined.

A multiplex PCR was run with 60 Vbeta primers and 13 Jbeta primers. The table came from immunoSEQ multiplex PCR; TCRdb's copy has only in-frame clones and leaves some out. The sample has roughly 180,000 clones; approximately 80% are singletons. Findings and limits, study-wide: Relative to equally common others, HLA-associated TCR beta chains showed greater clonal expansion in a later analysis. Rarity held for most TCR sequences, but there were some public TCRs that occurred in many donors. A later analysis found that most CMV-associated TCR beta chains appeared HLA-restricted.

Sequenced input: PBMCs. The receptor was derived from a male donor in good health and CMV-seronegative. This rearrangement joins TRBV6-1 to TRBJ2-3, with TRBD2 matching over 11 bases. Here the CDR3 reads CASSEPLLAGVPDTQYF. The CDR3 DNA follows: TGTGCCAGCAGTGAACCCCTACTAGCGGGAGTCCCAGATACGCAGTATTTT.